Presented here are 20 T cell receptor beta chains from one specimen sequenced in a study of identical twins. One entry per CDR3 protein, called by TCRdb with MiXCR from the 5' RACE reads. The sample includes about 220,000 distinct CDR3 sequences, around 8% of them seen just once. These data were also filed under a second study, of yellow fever vaccine responses in identical twins.

The sequencing sample was made of memory (CD45RO+) T cells sorted from blood. These receptors all come from a woman aged 18-29 years in good health.

This clonotype turned up a few times. The V call is TRBV7-2, the J call TRBJ2-7; perhaps TRBD1 as D (6 bases). This CDR3 region has 14 residues. V was cut by 2 bases and J by 4 bases, with 12 bases left in between. Germline V lookup: CDR1 SGHTA, CDR2 FQGNSA. DNA of the CDR3: TGTGCCAGCAGCTTACCAGGGGAAATGTACGAGCAGTACTTC. Amino acids: CASSLPGEMYEQYF.

The table lists this clonotype with many counts. The chain recombines TRBV7-2 with TRBJ2-7; D remains ambiguous. This CDR3 is 15 amino acids long. From germline, CDR1 is SGHTA and CDR2 FQGNSA. Trimming stripped 1 base from V and 1 base from J, with 11 bases between. Here the CDR3 reads CASSLDKETSYEQYF. The CDR3 DNA is TGTGCCAGCAGCTTAGACAAGGAGACTTCCTACGAGCAGTACTTC. Drawing the rest from reference TRBV7-2 and TRBJ2-7, the complete variable domain is GAGVSQSPSNKVTEKGKDVELRCDPISGHTALYWYRQSLGQGLEFLIYFQGNSAPDKSGLPSDRFSAERTGGSVSTLTIQRTQQEDSAVYLCASSLDKETSYEQYFGPGTRLTVT.

The table lists this clonotype with a few counts. The chain carries TRBV6-1 and TRBJ2-1; 7 bases align to TRBD1. Germline values: CDR1 MNHNS, CDR2 SASEGT. This CDR3 spans 13 amino acids. V shed 6 bases, J shed 4 bases, and the junction held 3 bases outside the gene matches. CDR3 nucleotides: TGTGCCAGCAGATCGGACAGGTACAATGAGCAGTTCTTC. Protein sequence: CASRSDRYNEQFF.

This sequence joins TRBV20-1 and TRBJ2-1, with TRBD2 matching over 10 bases. Germline-derived CDR1 and CDR2 are DFQATT and SNEGSKA (reference sequence). The CDR3 runs to 16 residues. The V gene end was trimmed by 1 base and the J gene end by 2 bases; junction bases not matched to a gene: 5. The CDR3 coding sequence is TGCAGTGCTAGAGGTTTGACTAGCGGGCCCTACAATGAGCAGTTCTTC. This sequence encodes CSARGLTSGPYNEQFF.

V and J are TRBV6-1 and TRBJ1-2; D ambiguous. Germline loops: CDR1 MNHNS, CDR2 SASEGT. The CDR3 totals 13 residues. Trimming removed 6 bases from V and 8 bases from J, with 16 bases in between. The CDR3 bases are TGTGCCAGCAGATCCCCACTTATAGGCGGCTACACCTTC. Translation gives CASRSPLIGGYTF.

Remarks on this clonotype: This may come from a read error, since a much larger clone is one base off. The V gene is TRBV24-1, the J gene TRBJ2-1; D is unclear. The CDR3 sequence is 14 residues long. The germline V and J ends were trimmed by 12 bases and 3 bases, with 17 bases remaining between them. Germline V CDR1 and CDR2: KGHDR, SFDVKD. Written as DNA, the CDR3 is TGTGCCTCTATGGGCGGCCCTGACTACAATGAGCAGTTCTTC. Its translation is CASMGGPDYNEQFF.

This clonotype was observed at least ten times. The chain couples TRBV5-1 to TRBJ2-7, with unresolved D. The CDR3 extends over 13 amino acids. Trimming removed 0 bases from V and 6 bases from J, with 10 bases in between. Germline V gene sequence: CDR1 SGHRS, CDR2 YFSETQ. CDR3 region: CASSLGQYGEQYF. The CDR3 DNA sequence: TGCGCCAGCAGCTTGGGCCAGTACGGCGAGCAGTACTTC.

With regard to this clonotype: Its ends do not fully match the called genes, so a read error is possible. The gene calls are TRBV19 and TRBJ2-5; no definite D call. The CDR3 length is 14 residues. Germline CDR1 is LNHDA and CDR2 is SQIVND (reference sequence). CDR3 sequence reads: CASSISSSQETHYF. In DNA form, the CDR3 reads TGTGCCAGTAGTATCTCCAGCAGCCAAGAGACCCATTACTTC.

In this sample, this clonotype turned up a few times. CDR3 region: CASRYGGSDEQFF. CDR3 DNA: TGTGCCAGCAGGTACGGTGGGTCCGATGAGCAGTTCTTC. The chain carries TRBV6-5 and TRBJ2-1, with D unclear. Germline CDR1 MNHEY, CDR2 SVGAGI. Trimming cost V 6 bases and J 8 bases, with 14 bases left between them. This CDR3 has 13 residues.

The rearrangement uses TRBV2 and TRBJ1-2; D is uncertain. The CDR3 loop spans 19 amino acids. CDR1 and CDR2 (germline): SNHLY, FYNNEI. V lost 2 bases and J 5 bases, leaving 27 bases between the germline ends. The CDR3 sequence: CASSESSGYWIDRLYGYTF. The CDR3 DNA sequence: TGTGCCAGCAGTGAATCGTCTGGGTACTGGATCGATCGGCTTTATGGCTACACCTTC.

J is TRBJ2-7 and V is TRBV6-5; 8 nucleotides align to TRBD1. This CDR3 comprises 16 residues. The germline CDR1 and CDR2 sequences are MNHEY and SVGAGI. Trimming cost V 0 bases and J 0 bases; bases outside gene matches: 4. CDR3 loop: CASSYSRTGLSYEQYF. In nucleotides, the CDR3 is TGTGCCAGCAGTTACTCGAGGACAGGGCTCTCCTACGAGCAGTACTTC.

In this sample, this clonotype turned up a few times. The CDR3 DNA reads as TGTGCCAGCAGCCGGGACAGGGGGTCGTCGCGCGATGAGCAGTTCTTC. It yields the protein CASSRDRGSSRDEQFF. The chain carries TRBV5-4 and TRBJ2-1; 11 bases are shared with TRBD1. V was pared by 4 bases and J by 8 bases, with 11 bases of the junction left unmatched. The CDR3 is made up of 16 amino acids. Germline V gene data show CDR1 as SGHNT and CDR2 as YYREEE (reference sequence).

The chain uses TRBV20-1 and TRBJ2-1, with 9 bases identical to TRBD2. After removal of 7 bases from V and 10 bases from J, the junction contained 11 bases not matched to a gene. The germline V gene has CDR1 DFQATT and CDR2 SNEGSKA (reference sequence). The CDR3 is 13 amino acids. CDR3 DNA: TGCAGTGTTTTGCGGGAGGGCCTTGGGGAGCAGTTCTTC. It codes for CSVLREGLGEQFF.

This rearrangement joins TRBV5-6 to TRBJ2-7; D not resolved. Trimming took 8 bases from V and 5 from J, leaving 17 bases between them. Germline CDR1 SGHDT, CDR2 YYEEEE. The CDR3 length is 13 residues. The CDR3 nucleotides are TGTGCCAGGAGCCCCGGGCTCCTGGACGAGCAGTACTTC. This gives the protein CARSPGLLDEQYF.

The CDR3 region is CASNPGITDTQYF. Written as DNA, the CDR3 is TGCGCCAGCAACCCGGGAATTACAGATACGCAGTATTTT. The V gene is TRBV5-1, the J gene TRBJ2-3; possible D gene TRBD2, 5 bases. With 6 bases removed from V and 3 bases from J, the gap between germline ends came to 11 bases. Germline CDR1 is SGHRS and CDR2 is YFSETQ. This CDR3 is built from 13 residues.

This clonotype was found a few times. The rearrangement joins TRBV7-8 to TRBJ2-4; either TRBD1 or TRBD2 may fit D (6 bases each). The CDR3 covers 18 residues. The V and J ends lost 2 bases and 1 base respectively, with 18 bases between them. Germline V CDR1 and CDR2: SGHVS, FQNEAQ. CDR3 sequence (DNA): TGTGCCAGCAGCTTAAGGGATACAGGGAGGTCCGCCAAAAACATTCAGTACTTC. Its protein is CASSLRDTGRSAKNIQYF.

This clonotype has ten or more counts. The rearrangement joins TRBV6-4 to TRBJ2-3, with D possibly being TRBD1 (5 bases). The CDR3 totals 16 residues. Germline V gives CDR1 MRHNA, CDR2 SNTAGT. Trimming stripped 6 bases from V and 0 bases from J, with 16 bases between. The CDR3 loop reads CASSDSATGSTDTQYF. CDR3 DNA: TGTGCCAGCAGCGACAGCGCGACCGGTAGCACAGATACGCAGTATTTT.

This clonotype was found many times. The chain has TRBV27 and TRBJ1-4, with D possibly TRBD1 on 6 matching bases. Trimming removed 1 base at V and 2 bases at J, with 14 bases between. Germline V gene data show CDR1 as MNHEY and CDR2 as SMNVEV (reference sequence). This CDR3 is 17 amino acids long. The CDR3 region is CASSLFSLGATNEKLFF. The CDR3 DNA is TGTGCCAGCAGTTTATTTTCACTGGGGGCTACTAATGAAAAACTGTTTTTT.

The chain links TRBV3-1 to TRBJ2-5; D is tentatively TRBD1 or TRBD2 (5 bases each). Germline V gene data show CDR1 as LGHDT and CDR2 as YNNKEL (reference sequence). This CDR3 region has 14 residues. V was clipped by 1 base and J by 7 bases, with 13 bases between them. This chain's CDR3 is CASSQGWDGGTQYF. Written as DNA, the CDR3 is TGTGCCAGCAGCCAAGGATGGGACGGCGGGACCCAGTACTTC.

This clonotype was recorded many times. The chain joins TRBV14 to TRBJ2-2; 11 bases are a match to TRBD2. Germline CDR1 and CDR2: SGHDN and FVKESK. This CDR3 has 18 residues. J gave up 6 bases and V 1 base, and 10 bases lay outside the gene matches. The CDR3 spells CASSQVETSGRRAGELFF. Here the CDR3 DNA reads TGTGCCAGCAGCCAAGTGGAAACTAGCGGGAGAAGAGCCGGGGAGCTGTTTTTT.